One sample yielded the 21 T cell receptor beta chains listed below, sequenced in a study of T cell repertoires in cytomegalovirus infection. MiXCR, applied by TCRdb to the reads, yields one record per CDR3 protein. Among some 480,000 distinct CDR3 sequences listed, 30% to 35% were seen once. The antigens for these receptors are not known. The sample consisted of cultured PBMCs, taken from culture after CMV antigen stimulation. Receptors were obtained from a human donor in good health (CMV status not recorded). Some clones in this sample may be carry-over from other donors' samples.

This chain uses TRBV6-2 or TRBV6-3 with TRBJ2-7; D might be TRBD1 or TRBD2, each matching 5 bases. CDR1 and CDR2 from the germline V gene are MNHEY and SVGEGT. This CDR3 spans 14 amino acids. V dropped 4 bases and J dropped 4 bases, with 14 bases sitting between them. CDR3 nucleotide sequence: TGTGCCAGCAGTTCACCGGGGCCGAAATACGAGCAGTACGTC. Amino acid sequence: CASSSPGPKYEQYV.

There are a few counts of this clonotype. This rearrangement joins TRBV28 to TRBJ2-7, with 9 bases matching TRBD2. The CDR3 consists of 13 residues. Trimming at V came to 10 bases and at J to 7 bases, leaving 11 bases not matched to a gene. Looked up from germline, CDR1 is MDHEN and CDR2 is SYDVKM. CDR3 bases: TGTGCCATCACTAGCGGGTTACGTGGGGAGCAGTACTTC. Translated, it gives CAITSGLRGEQYF.

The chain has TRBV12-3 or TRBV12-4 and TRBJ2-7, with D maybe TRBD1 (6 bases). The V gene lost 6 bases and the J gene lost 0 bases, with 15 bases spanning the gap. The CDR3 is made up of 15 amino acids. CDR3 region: CASSPQGTLSYEQYV. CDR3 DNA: TGTGCCAGCAGCCCCCAGGGGACCCTCTCCTACGAGCAGTACGTC.

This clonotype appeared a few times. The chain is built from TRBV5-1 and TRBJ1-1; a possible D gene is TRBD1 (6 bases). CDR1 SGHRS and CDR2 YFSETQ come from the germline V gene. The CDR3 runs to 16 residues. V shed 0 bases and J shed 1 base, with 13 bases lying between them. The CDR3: CASSLVSGRGNTEAFF. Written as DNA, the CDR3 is TGCGCCAGCAGCTTGGTGAGTGGCAGGGGGAACACTGAAGCTTTCTTT.

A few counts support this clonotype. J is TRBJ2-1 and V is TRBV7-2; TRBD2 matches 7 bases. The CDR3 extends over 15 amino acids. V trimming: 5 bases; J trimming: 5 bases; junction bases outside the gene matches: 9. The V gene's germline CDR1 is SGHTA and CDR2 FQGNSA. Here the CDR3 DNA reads TGTGCCAGCAGCCGAAACTTAGGGAGGGACAATGAGCAGTTCTTC. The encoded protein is CASSRNLGRDNEQFF.

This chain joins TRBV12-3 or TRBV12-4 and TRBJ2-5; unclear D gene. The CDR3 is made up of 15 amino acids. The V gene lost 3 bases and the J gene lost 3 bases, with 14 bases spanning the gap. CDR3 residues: CASSFVQSLEETQYF. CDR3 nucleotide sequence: TGTGCCAGCAGTTTCGTCCAGTCCCTCGAAGAGACCCAGTACTTC.

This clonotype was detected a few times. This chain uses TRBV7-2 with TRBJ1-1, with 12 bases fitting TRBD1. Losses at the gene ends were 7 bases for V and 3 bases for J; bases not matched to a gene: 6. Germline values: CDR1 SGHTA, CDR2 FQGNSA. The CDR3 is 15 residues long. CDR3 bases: TGTGCCAGCACCACGGGACAGGGGGCACACACTGAAGCTTTCTTT. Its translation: CASTTGQGAHTEAFF. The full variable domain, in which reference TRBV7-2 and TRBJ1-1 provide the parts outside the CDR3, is GAGVSQSPSNKVTEKGKDVELRCDPISGHTALYWYRQSLGQGLEFLIYFQGNSAPDKSGLPSDRFSAERTGGSVSTLTIQRTQQEDSAVYLCASTTGQGAHTEAFFGQGTRLTVV.

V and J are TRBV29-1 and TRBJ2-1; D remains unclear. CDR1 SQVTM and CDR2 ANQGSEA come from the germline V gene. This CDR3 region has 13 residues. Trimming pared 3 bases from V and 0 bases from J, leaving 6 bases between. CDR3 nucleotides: TGCAGCGTTGATAAGAGCTCCTACAATGAGCAGTTCTTC. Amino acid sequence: CSVDKSSYNEQFF.

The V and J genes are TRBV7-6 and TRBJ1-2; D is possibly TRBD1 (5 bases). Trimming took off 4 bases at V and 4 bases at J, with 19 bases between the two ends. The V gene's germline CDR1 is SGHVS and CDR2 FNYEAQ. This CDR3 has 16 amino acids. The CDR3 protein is CASSSQPGLSGYGYTF. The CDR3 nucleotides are TGTGCCAGCAGCTCGCAACCGGGACTCTCAGGCTATGGCTACACCTTC.

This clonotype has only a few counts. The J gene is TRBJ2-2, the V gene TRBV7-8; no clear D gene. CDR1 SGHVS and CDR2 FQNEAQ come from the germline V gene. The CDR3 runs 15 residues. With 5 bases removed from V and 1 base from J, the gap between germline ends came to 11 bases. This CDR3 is CASSEQRLNTGELFF. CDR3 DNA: TGTGCCAGCAGCGAGCAGAGGTTGAACACCGGGGAGCTGTTTTTT.

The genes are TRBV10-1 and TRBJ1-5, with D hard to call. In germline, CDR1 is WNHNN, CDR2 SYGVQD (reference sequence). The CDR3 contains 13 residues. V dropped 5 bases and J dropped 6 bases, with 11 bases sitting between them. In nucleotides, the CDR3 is TGCGCCAGCAGTCCAGGTTACGGTCAGCCCCAGCATTTT. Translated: CASSPGYGQPQHF.

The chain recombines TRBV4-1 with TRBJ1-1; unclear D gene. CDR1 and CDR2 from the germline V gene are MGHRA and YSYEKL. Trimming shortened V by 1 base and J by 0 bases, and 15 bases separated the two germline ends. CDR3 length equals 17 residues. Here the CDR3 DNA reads TGCGCCAGCAGCCAAGTTCTAAAGAAGGGATTGAACACTGAAGCTTTCTTT. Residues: CASSQVLKKGLNTEAFF.

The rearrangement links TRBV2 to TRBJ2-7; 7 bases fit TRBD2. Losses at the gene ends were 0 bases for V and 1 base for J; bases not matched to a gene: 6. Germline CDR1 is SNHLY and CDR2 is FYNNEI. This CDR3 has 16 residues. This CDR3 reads CASSEARAAGSYEQYF. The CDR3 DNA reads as TGTGCCAGCAGTGAAGCAAGGGCAGCGGGATCCTACGAGCAGTACTTC.

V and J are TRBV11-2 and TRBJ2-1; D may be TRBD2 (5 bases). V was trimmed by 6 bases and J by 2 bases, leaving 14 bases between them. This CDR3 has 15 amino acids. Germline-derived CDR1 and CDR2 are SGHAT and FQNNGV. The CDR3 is CASRALALPYNEQFF. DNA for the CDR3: TGTGCCAGCAGGGCCTTAGCGCTACCCTACAATGAGCAGTTCTTC.

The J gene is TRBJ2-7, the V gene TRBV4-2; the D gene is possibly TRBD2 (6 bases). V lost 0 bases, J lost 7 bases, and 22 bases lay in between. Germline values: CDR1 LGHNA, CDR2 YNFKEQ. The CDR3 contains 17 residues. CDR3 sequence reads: CASSQELPGLLIREQYF. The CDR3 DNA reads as TGTGCCAGCAGCCAAGAACTCCCGGGACTCCTCATACGAGAGCAGTACTTC.

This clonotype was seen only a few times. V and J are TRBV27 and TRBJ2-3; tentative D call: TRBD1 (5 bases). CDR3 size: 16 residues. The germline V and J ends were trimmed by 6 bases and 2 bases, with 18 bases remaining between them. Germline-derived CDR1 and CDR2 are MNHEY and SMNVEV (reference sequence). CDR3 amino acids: CASSPRVDSFTDTQYF. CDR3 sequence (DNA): TGTGCCAGCAGCCCAAGGGTCGACAGTTTCACAGATACGCAGTATTTT.

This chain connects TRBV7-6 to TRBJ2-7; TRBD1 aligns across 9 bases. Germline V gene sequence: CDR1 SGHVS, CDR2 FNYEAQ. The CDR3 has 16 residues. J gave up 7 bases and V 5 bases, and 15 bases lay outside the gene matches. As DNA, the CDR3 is TGTGCCAGCAGCCTTCAATTTAACAGGGGGCGAGGTGAGCAGTACTTC. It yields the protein CASSLQFNRGRGEQYF.

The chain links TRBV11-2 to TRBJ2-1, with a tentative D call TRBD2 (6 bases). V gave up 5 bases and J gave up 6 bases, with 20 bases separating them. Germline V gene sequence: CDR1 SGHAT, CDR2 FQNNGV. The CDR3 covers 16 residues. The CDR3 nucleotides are TGTGCCAGCAGCCAGATTCCCAGGAGGGTACTCAATGAGCAGTTCTTC. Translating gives CASSQIPRRVLNEQFF.

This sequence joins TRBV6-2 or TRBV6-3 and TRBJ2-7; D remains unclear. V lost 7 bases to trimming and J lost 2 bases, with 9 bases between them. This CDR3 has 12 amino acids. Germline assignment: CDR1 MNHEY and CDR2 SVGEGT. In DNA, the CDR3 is TGTGCCAGCATACGAAGGACCTACGAGCAGTACGTC. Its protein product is CASIRRTYEQYV.

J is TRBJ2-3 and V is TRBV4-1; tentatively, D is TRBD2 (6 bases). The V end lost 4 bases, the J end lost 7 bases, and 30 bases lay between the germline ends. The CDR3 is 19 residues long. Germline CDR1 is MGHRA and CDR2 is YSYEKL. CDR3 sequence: CASSLRDSKNGQGGNTQYF. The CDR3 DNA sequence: TGCGCCAGCAGCCTCCGAGACAGCAAAAATGGGCAAGGAGGGAATACGCAGTATTTT.

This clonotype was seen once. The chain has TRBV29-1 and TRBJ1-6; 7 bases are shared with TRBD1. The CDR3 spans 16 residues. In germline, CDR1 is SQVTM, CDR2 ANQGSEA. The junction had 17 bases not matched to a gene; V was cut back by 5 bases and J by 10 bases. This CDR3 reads CSVTLQGSGLCSPLHF. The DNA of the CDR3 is TGCAGCGTTACCTTACAGGGGAGCGGGTTGTGCTCACCCCTCCACTTT.